The entry that follows covers one T cell receptor (beta chain) sequence. Its matching antigen is unknown. These data originate in a study of cytomegalovirus exposure and HLA in healthy donors. General study findings and limits: What TCR beta sequences reportedly achieved was accurate prediction of HLA-A and HLA-B alleles in most subjects. Within an earlier analysis, most TCR beta V segments proved productive either about 87% or about 30% of the time.

Germline CDR1 is MDHEN and CDR2 is SYDVKM. V lost 8 bases and J lost 2, with 17 bases in between. The CDR3 sequence is 15 residues long. The PCR employed 60 Vbeta primers together with 13 Jbeta primers. Clones were sequenced by immunoSEQ multiplex PCR, and TCRdb holds only the in-frame ones, with some missing. Recorded here are more than 95,000 clones; the top ten clones represent about 3%. Input material: PBMCs. This chain uses TRBV28 with TRBJ2-3; a possible D gene is TRBD2 (6 bases). The sequence derives from a man aged 40-49 years in good health and CMV-seronegative. The CDR3 DNA is TGTGCCAGCTGGGGCGGGGCCACGTACACAGATACGCAGTATTTT. It codes for CASWGGATYTDTQYF. Drawing the rest from reference TRBV28 and TRBJ2-3, the complete variable domain is DVKVTQSSRYLVKRTGEKVFLECVQDMDHENMFWYRQDPGLGLRLIYFSYDVKMKEKGDIPEGYSVSREKKERFSLILESASTNQTSMYLCASWGGATYTDTQYFGPGTRLTVL.